The 32 T cell receptor beta chains listed next were all sequenced from one sample in a study of blood T cell repertoires in COVID-19. Generated by immunoSEQ multiplex PCR, the TCRdb table keeps only in-frame clones and is missing some. The sample shows some 200,000 clones, about 79% of them seen only once. Sample: peripheral blood. The receptors come from a man between 50 and 59 years old with active or convalescent COVID-19.

V is TRBV6-5 and J is TRBJ2-6; D is possibly TRBD2 (5 bases). CDR3 length equals 15 residues. Germline values: CDR1 MNHEY, CDR2 SVGAGI. Trimming took off 4 bases at V and 1 base at J, with 8 bases between the two ends. CDR3 nucleotides: TGTGCCAGCAGTTTCGAGGGATCTGGGGCCAACGTCCTGACTTTC. Translating gives CASSFEGSGANVLTF.

The chain recombines TRBV6-6 with TRBJ2-6; a weak D match, TRBD2 (5 bases). The CDR3 has 14 amino acids. CDR1 is MNHNY and CDR2 is SVGAGI in the germline V gene (reference sequence). The V gene lost 6 bases and the J gene lost 1 base, with 7 bases spanning the gap. This chain's CDR3 is CASSPGSGANVLTF. The DNA for the CDR3 is TGTGCCAGCAGCCCGGGATCTGGGGCCAACGTCCTGACTTTC.

The chain employs TRBV30 and TRBJ1-6; the match to TRBD1 covers 8 bases. Germline CDR1 GTSNPN, CDR2 SVGIG (reference sequence). The CDR3 runs 14 residues. V lost 3 bases to trimming and J lost 10 bases; unmatched junction nucleotides: 8. The CDR3 DNA sequence: TGTGCCTGGAGGGTCGGGACAGGCAACTCACCCCTCCACTTT. It codes for CAWRVGTGNSPLHF.

The V and J genes are TRBV2 and TRBJ2-1; D is unclear. Germline V lookup: CDR1 SNHLY, CDR2 FYNNEI. With 3 bases removed from V and 2 bases from J, the gap between germline ends came to 11 bases. The CDR3 extends over 15 amino acids. The CDR3 region has the DNA TGTGCCAGCAGTGACCTAGATTCAACCTACAATGAGCAGTTCTTC. Protein: CASSDLDSTYNEQFF. The variable domain in full, completed from reference TRBV2 and TRBJ2-1, reads EPEVTQTPSHQVTQMGQEVILRCVPISNHLYFYWYRQILGQKVEFLVSFYNNEISEKSEIFDDQFSVERPDGSNFTLKIRSTKLEDSAMYFCASSDLDSTYNEQFFGPGTRLTVL.

CDR3 sequence: CSVEDRGREKLFF. Here the CDR3 DNA reads TGCAGCGTTGAAGACAGGGGGCGCGAAAAACTGTTTTTT. The gene calls are TRBV29-1 and TRBJ1-4; TRBD1 matches at 8 bases. V shed 0 bases and J 8 bases; nucleotides not matched to a gene: 2. In germline, CDR1 is SQVTM, CDR2 ANQGSEA. The CDR3 is made up of 13 amino acids.

This chain joins TRBV7-9 and TRBJ2-7; 7 bases agree with TRBD2. Germline values: CDR1 SEHNR, CDR2 FQNEAQ (reference sequence). The CDR3 consists of 16 residues. V dropped 4 bases and J dropped 1; count of bases not matched to a gene: 10. For the CDR3, the DNA is TGTGCCAGCAGCTGGGGCGGGGGATTGGGGTCCTACGAGCAGTACTTC. Translating it yields CASSWGGGLGSYEQYF.

There are a few counts of this clone. This chain uses TRBV27 with TRBJ1-5; D ambiguous. The CDR3 spans 16 residues. Trimming cost V 6 bases and J 1 base, with 16 bases left between them. Germline V gene sequence: CDR1 MNHEY, CDR2 SMNVEV (reference sequence). The CDR3 coding sequence is TGTGCCAGCAGCCTAGACGGGTTTGGGAGCAATCAGCCCCAGCATTTT. It encodes CASSLDGFGSNQPQHF.

This chain uses TRBV4-2 with TRBJ1-1; D possibly corresponds to TRBD1 (6 bases). Looked up from germline, CDR1 is LGHNA and CDR2 is YNFKEQ. V shed 3 bases and J shed 4 bases, with 15 bases lying between them. The CDR3 spans 15 residues. The CDR3 region is CASSHRPTGRTEAFF. Here the CDR3 DNA reads TGTGCCAGCAGCCACCGCCCGACAGGCCGCACTGAAGCTTTCTTT.

The rearrangement links TRBV28 to TRBJ1-6, with D uncertain. Germline-derived CDR1 and CDR2 are MDHEN and SYDVKM. V was shortened by 6 bases and J by 2 bases, with 11 bases between the two germline ends. CDR3 size: 15 residues. CDR3 in amino acids: CASRFAGTYNSPLHF. The CDR3 DNA reads as TGTGCCAGCAGATTTGCCGGGACCTATAATTCACCCCTCCACTTT.

This chain links TRBV5-4 with TRBJ2-3; TRBD2 is a possible D gene (5 bases). Trimming pared 5 bases from V and 2 bases from J, leaving 15 bases between. CDR3 length: 15 residues. Germline CDR1 is SGHNT and CDR2 is YYREEE (reference sequence). In nucleotides, the CDR3 is TGTGCCAGCAGTCCCCGGGGAACAAACACAGATACGCAGTATTTT. Encoded protein: CASSPRGTNTDTQYF.

The J gene is TRBJ2-3, the V gene TRBV7-2; D gene unclear. The CDR3 is 13 amino acids. CDR1 SGHTA and CDR2 FQGNSA come from the germline V gene. Deletions cut 2 bases from V and 5 bases from J, with 8 bases between. CDR3 residues: CASSLSYRDTQYF. CDR3 sequence (DNA): TGTGCCAGCAGCTTAAGTTACAGAGATACGCAGTATTTT.

The rearrangement joins TRBV19 to TRBJ2-3; weak D call: TRBD2 (5 bases). CDR1 and CDR2 from the germline V gene are LNHDA and SQIVND (reference sequence). This CDR3 contains 15 residues. V dropped 3 bases and J dropped 1 base, with 11 bases sitting between them. For the CDR3, the DNA is TGTGCCAGTAGTATGTCGGGGTGGGGCACAGATACGCAGTATTTT. Its translation is CASSMSGWGTDTQYF.

The chain joins TRBV20-1 to TRBJ1-2; D may be TRBD1 (5 bases). Germline CDR1 is DFQATT and CDR2 is SNEGSKA (reference sequence). V was pared by 6 bases and J by 12 bases, with 14 bases between. The CDR3 is 10 residues long. The CDR3 region is CSASGKGHTF. Here the CDR3 DNA reads TGCAGTGCCTCAGGGAAGGGGCACACCTTC.

The chain has TRBV7-9 and TRBJ1-4, with TRBD1 matching over 7 bases. V was clipped by 4 bases and J by 2 bases; unmatched bases: 4. The CDR3 is 15 residues long. The germline V gene encodes CDR1 SEHNR and CDR2 FQNEAQ (reference sequence). The CDR3 sequence is CASSSGGRTNEKLFF. The CDR3 DNA is TGTGCCAGCAGCTCAGGGGGTAGGACTAATGAAAAACTGTTTTTT.

The chain links TRBV7-2 to TRBJ1-2; D perhaps matches TRBD1 (6 bases). The germline V and J ends were trimmed by 4 bases and 4 bases, with 19 bases remaining between them. Looked up from germline, CDR1 is SGHTA and CDR2 is FQGNSA. The CDR3 extends over 16 amino acids. This CDR3 reads CASSWTDRPLGYGYTF. The CDR3 DNA follows: TGTGCCAGCAGCTGGACAGACCGACCTTTGGGCTATGGCTACACCTTC. The entire variable domain, with the rest obtained from reference TRBV7-2 and TRBJ1-2, is as follows: GAGVSQSPSNKVTEKGKDVELRCDPISGHTALYWYRQSLGQGLEFLIYFQGNSAPDKSGLPSDRFSAERTGGSVSTLTIQRTQQEDSAVYLCASSWTDRPLGYGYTFGSGTRLTVV.

Details on this clone: In the same sample, other DNA sequences code for this CDR3. V and J are TRBV7-3 and TRBJ1-2; 9 bases agree with TRBD1. The V gene's germline CDR1 is SGHTA and CDR2 FQGTGA. This CDR3 spans 13 amino acids. V lost 1 base to trimming and J lost 7 bases; unmatched junction nucleotides: 1. Written as DNA, the CDR3 is TGTGCCAGCAGCTTAAGACAGGGGGGTGGCTACACCTTC. It specifies CASSLRQGGGYTF.

This clone appeared a few times. At the DNA level, this CDR3 is encoded by other sequences in the same sample as well. J is TRBJ1-3 and V is TRBV19, with 8 bases identical to TRBD1. V was pared by 5 bases and J by 0 bases, with 3 bases of the junction left unmatched. The germline CDR1 and CDR2 sequences are LNHDA and SQIVND (reference sequence). This CDR3 region has 15 residues. CDR3 loop: CASSWDRSSGNTIYF. CDR3 DNA sequence: TGTGCCAGTAGTTGGGACAGGAGCTCTGGAAACACCATATATTTT.

The V and J genes are TRBV2 and TRBJ1-1; 7 nucleotides line up with TRBD1. The trim removed 6 bases at V and 8 bases at J, leaving 3 bases unmatched. CDR1 is SNHLY and CDR2 is FYNNEI in the germline V gene. CDR3 length equals 11 residues. This CDR3 reads CASSLDREAFF. CDR3 bases: TGTGCCAGCAGCCTGGACAGGGAAGCTTTCTTT.

This chain joins TRBV6-1 and TRBJ2-4, with 9 bases matching TRBD1. V lost 2 bases, J lost 1 base, and 3 bases stayed unmatched. Germline V gene sequence: CDR1 MNHNS, CDR2 SASEGT. This CDR3 contains 16 residues. CDR3 coding DNA: TGTGCCAGCAGTGAACTGGGGACAGGGGCCAAAAACATTCAGTACTTC. This sequence encodes CASSELGTGAKNIQYF.

The gene calls are TRBV20-1 and TRBJ2-5; 12 nucleotides agree with TRBD2. Germline CDR1 reads DFQATT; CDR2 reads SNEGSKA (reference sequence). Trimming removed 3 bases from V and 4 bases from J; junction bases left unmatched: 3. CDR3 length: 14 amino acids. The CDR3 region has the DNA TGCAGTGCTAGTCTACTAGCGGGAGGAGAGACCCAGTACTTC. As protein: CSASLLAGGETQYF.

This clone was recorded a few times. This rearrangement joins TRBV7-2 to TRBJ2-1; D unresolved. CDR1 SGHTA and CDR2 FQGNSA come from the germline V gene. The CDR3 sequence is 16 residues long. The ends were cut back, 3 bases at V and 0 bases at J, with 12 bases in the middle. In nucleotides, the CDR3 is TGTGCCAGCAGCTTTACTCGGAGAAGCTCCTACAATGAGCAGTTCTTC. Amino acid sequence: CASSFTRRSSYNEQFF.

The rearrangement joins TRBV6-5 to TRBJ2-5, with D possibly matching TRBD2 (6 bases). CDR1 is MNHEY, CDR2 SVGAGI, per germline. Deletions cut 7 bases from V and 4 bases from J, with 16 bases between. This CDR3 is built from 14 residues. The CDR3 nucleotides read TGTGCCAGCAAAATATACGGGGGATCAGAGACCCAGTACTTC. It yields the protein CASKIYGGSETQYF.

This clone appeared a single time. V gene TRBV7-2 combines with J gene TRBJ1-1; no definite D call. V dropped 1 base and J dropped 3 bases, with 6 bases sitting between them. CDR1 and CDR2 from the germline V gene are SGHTA and FQGNSA. The CDR3 runs 13 residues. The CDR3 region has the DNA TGTGCCAGCAGCTTAGACAGACACACTGAAGCTTTCTTT. As protein: CASSLDRHTEAFF. The variable domain in full, with the rest retrieved from reference TRBV7-2 and TRBJ1-1, is GAGVSQSPSNKVTEKGKDVELRCDPISGHTALYWYRQSLGQGLEFLIYFQGNSAPDKSGLPSDRFSAERTGGSVSTLTIQRTQQEDSAVYLCASSLDRHTEAFFGQGTRLTVV.

The chain recombines TRBV4-3 with TRBJ1-6, with a possible D match to TRBD1 (5 bases). Germline V gene data show CDR1 as LGHNA and CDR2 as YSLEER. This CDR3 has 15 residues. The V end was cut by 4 bases, the J end by 6 bases, with 13 bases between. DNA for the CDR3: TGCGCCAGCAGCCCAAAGACAGCGTCTAATTCACCCCTCCACTTT. Translated, it gives CASSPKTASNSPLHF.

The chain couples TRBV28 to TRBJ1-1; D possibly corresponds to TRBD1 (5 bases). The CDR3 runs 15 residues. Germline V gene lookup returns CDR1 MDHEN and CDR2 SYDVKM. V lost 6 bases, J lost 4 bases, and 18 bases lay in between. The DNA of the CDR3 is TGTGCCAGCAGGGCGTTGATTGGGGCGTTCACTGAAGCTTTCTTT. Protein sequence: CASRALIGAFTEAFF.

This clone occurred a few times. This chain uses TRBV27 with TRBJ2-1, with D tentatively TRBD2 (5 bases). The CDR3 has 15 residues. In germline, CDR1 is MNHEY, CDR2 SMNVEV (reference sequence). Trimming took off 2 bases at V and 7 bases at J, with 15 bases between the two ends. The CDR3 loop reads CASSLLLGIGNEQFF. CDR3 bases: TGTGCCAGCAGTTTACTACTAGGTATTGGGAATGAGCAGTTCTTC.

The chain couples TRBV5-5 to TRBJ2-7; tentative D call: TRBD2 (5 bases). CDR3 size: 11 residues. V was shortened by 4 bases and J by 11 bases, with 13 bases between the two germline ends. From germline, CDR1 is SGHKS and CDR2 YYEKEE (reference sequence). The chain's CDR3 is CASSPEGEEYF. In DNA, the CDR3 is TGTGCCAGCAGCCCTGAGGGAGAGGAGTACTTC.

The chain couples TRBV5-6 to TRBJ2-7; D ambiguous. The V end was cut by 0 bases, the J end by 4 bases, with 5 bases between. Germline CDR1 and CDR2: SGHDT and YYEEEE. This CDR3 comprises 12 residues. CDR3 nucleotides: TGTGCCAGCAGCTTGGGCCAGTACGAGCAGTACTTC. It yields the protein CASSLGQYEQYF.

This clone showed up just a few times. The chain links TRBV15 to TRBJ2-7; 8 bases map to TRBD2. The CDR3 covers 14 residues. CDR1 LNHNV and CDR2 YYDKDF come from the germline V gene (reference sequence). After removal of 3 bases from V and 2 bases from J, the junction contained 3 bases not matched to a gene. CDR3 sequence reads: CATSRTLAAYEQYF. CDR3 DNA: TGTGCCACCAGCAGGACACTAGCGGCCTACGAGCAGTACTTC. The whole variable domain, filled in from reference TRBV15 and TRBJ2-7, reads DAMVIQNPRYQVTQFGKPVTLSCSQTLNHNVMYWYQQKSSQAPKLLFHYYDKDFNNEADTPDNFQSRRPNTSFCFLDIRSPGLGDTAMYLCATSRTLAAYEQYFGPGTRLTVT.

The V and J genes are TRBV7-9 and TRBJ2-1; 9 bases agree with TRBD1. Germline V lookup: CDR1 SEHNR, CDR2 FQNEAQ (reference sequence). This CDR3 contains 15 residues. The V gene end was trimmed by 6 bases and the J gene end by 9 bases; junction bases not matched to a gene: 12. CDR3 amino acids: CASRPPGQGLGEQFF. The CDR3 DNA reads TGTGCCAGCAGGCCTCCGGGACAGGGTCTCGGTGAGCAGTTCTTC.

For the CDR3, the DNA is TGTGCCAGCAGCTCGGACTGGGGCTCCTACGAGCAGTACTTC. Translated, it gives CASSSDWGSYEQYF. V usage is TRBV7-2 and J usage is TRBJ2-7; D possibly corresponds to TRBD2 (5 bases). Germline-derived CDR1 and CDR2 are SGHTA and FQGNSA. The CDR3 length is 14 residues. The V gene lost 4 bases and the J gene lost 0 bases, with 10 bases spanning the gap.

This rearrangement joins TRBV2 to TRBJ2-3; D not certain. Trimming pared 2 bases from V and 1 base from J, leaving 10 bases between. Germline-derived CDR1 and CDR2 are SNHLY and FYNNEI. The CDR3 spans 15 residues. CDR3 DNA sequence: TGTGCCAGCAGTGAACGACTCACCCGCACAGATACGCAGTATTTT. Translated, it gives CASSERLTRTDTQYF.